The 32 T cell receptor beta chains below come from one sample, sequenced in a study of blood T cell repertoires in COVID-19. Produced via immunoSEQ multiplex PCR; TCRdb's table is partial and in-frame only. In the table there are over 85,000 clones, around nine tenths of which are singletons. The sequenced sample was peripheral blood. These receptors all stem from a woman aged 80 or over with acute or convalescent COVID-19.

CDR3 loop: CASSPDPTGVIGEQFF. CDR3 in DNA: TGCGCCAGCAGCCCCGACCCAACAGGGGTAATTGGTGAGCAGTTCTTC. The J gene is TRBJ2-1, the V gene TRBV5-1, with 7 bases that match TRBD1. The CDR3 has 16 residues. CDR1 and CDR2 (germline): SGHRS, YFSETQ. V lost 4 bases to trimming and J lost 9 bases; unmatched junction nucleotides: 16. Based on the CDR3 plus reference TRBV5-1 and TRBJ2-1, the full variable domain is KAGVTQTPRYLIKTRGQQVTLSCSPISGHRSVSWYQQTPGQGLQFLFEYFSETQRNKGNFPGRFSGRQFSNSRSEMNVSTLELGDSALYLCASSPDPTGVIGEQFFGPGTRLTVL.

This chain connects TRBV5-1 to TRBJ2-7, with no clear D. CDR3 length: 15 residues. Germline assignment: CDR1 SGHRS and CDR2 YFSETQ. V lost 0 bases and J 5 bases, leaving 15 bases between the germline ends. CDR3 nucleotide sequence: TGCGCCAGCAGCTTGGGCTCCCTTACTTACGACGAGCAGTACTTC. Translating gives CASSLGSLTYDEQYF.

The chain joins TRBV19 to TRBJ2-1, with D maybe TRBD1 (6 bases). V was cut by 3 bases and J by 4 bases, with 10 bases left in between. The CDR3 spans 14 residues. CDR1 and CDR2 (germline): LNHDA, SQIVND (reference sequence). CDR3 bases: TGTGCCAGTAGTATTCGTCAGGGGTACAATGAGCAGTTCTTC. Amino acids: CASSIRQGYNEQFF. Looking up the rest from reference TRBV19 and TRBJ2-1 gives the full variable domain: DGGITQSPKYLFRKEGQNVTLSCEQNLNHDAMYWYRQDPGQGLRLIYYSQIVNDFQKGDIAEGYSVSREKKESFPLTVTSAQKNPTAFYLCASSIRQGYNEQFFGPGTRLTVL.

This clone was seen a few times. V gene TRBV27 combines with J gene TRBJ2-2; TRBD2 aligns across 7 bases. The CDR3 consists of 16 residues. Trimming at V came to 5 bases and at J to 0 bases, leaving 6 bases not matched to a gene. Germline loops: CDR1 MNHEY, CDR2 SMNVEV (reference sequence). The CDR3 region has the DNA TGTGCCAGCAGTACCCGGACTAGAACGAACACCGGGGAGCTGTTTTTT. As protein: CASSTRTRTNTGELFF.

The CDR3 sequence is CAISEIAGVREKLFF. CDR3 sequence (DNA): TGTGCCATCAGTGAGATAGCAGGGGTGAGGGAAAAACTGTTTTTT. V usage is TRBV10-3 and J usage is TRBJ1-4; maybe TRBD1 (6 bases). V lost 2 bases and J 8 bases, leaving 15 bases between the germline ends. The CDR3 is made up of 15 amino acids. Germline assignment: CDR1 ENHRY and CDR2 SYGVKD.

The chain is built from TRBV6-5 and TRBJ1-2; TRBD1 is a possible D gene (5 bases). The CDR3 extends over 13 amino acids. CDR1 is MNHEY and CDR2 is SVGAGI in the germline V gene. The ends were cut back, 7 bases at V and 6 bases at J, with 15 bases in the middle. In nucleotides, the CDR3 is TGTGCCAGCACCCTCCGGAGCAGGGATGGCTACACCTTC. Encoded protein: CASTLRSRDGYTF.

The CDR3 sequence is CASSASGMRPDTQYF. Written as DNA, the CDR3 is TGTGCCAGTTCGGCTAGCGGGATGAGGCCAGATACGCAGTATTTT. V usage is TRBV19 and J usage is TRBJ2-3, with 9 bases fitting TRBD2. The germline V gene has CDR1 LNHDA and CDR2 SQIVND (reference sequence). The CDR3 is made up of 15 amino acids. The ends lost 8 bases at V and 4 bases at J; junction bases unmatched: 10.

This clone has more than one count but fewer than ten. The V and J genes are TRBV4-1 and TRBJ2-1; 7 bases agree with TRBD2. V trimming: 3 bases; J trimming: 2 bases; junction bases outside the gene matches: 4. CDR1 and CDR2 from the germline V gene are MGHRA and YSYEKL. This CDR3 has 15 amino acids. The CDR3 bases are TGCGCCAGCAGCCATGCTAGCGGTACCTACAATGAGCAGTTCTTC. This sequence encodes CASSHASGTYNEQFF.

This clone appeared a few times. The rearrangement links TRBV7-2 to TRBJ1-4; 11 bases are shared with TRBD1. Germline CDR1 is SGHTA and CDR2 is FQGNSA. The CDR3 consists of 14 residues. Losses at the gene ends were 5 bases for V and 7 bases for J; bases not matched to a gene: 3. The DNA for the CDR3 is TGTGCCAGCAGCACCGGGACAGGGGGTGAAAAACTGTTTTTT. It translates to CASSTGTGGEKLFF.

V gene TRBV18 combines with J gene TRBJ2-1, with 10 bases fitting TRBD2. With V trimmed by 1 base and J by 6 bases, 6 bases remained unmatched. The length of the CDR3 is 16 residues. Germline CDR1 KGHSH, CDR2 LQKENI. CDR3 bases: TGTGCCAGCTCACCACAAGCGGGAGGGGGTGTCAATGAGCAGTTCTTC. This codes for CASSPQAGGGVNEQFF.

CDR3 in DNA: TGTGCCAGCAGCAACACAGAATATCTCACTGAAGCTTTCTTT. This gives the protein CASSNTEYLTEAFF. The chain has TRBV5-4 and TRBJ1-1; D gene uncertain. This CDR3 spans 14 amino acids. V dropped 4 bases and J dropped 4 bases, with 14 bases sitting between them. Germline V gene data show CDR1 as SGHNT and CDR2 as YYREEE (reference sequence). Full variable domain (missing parts from reference TRBV5-4 and TRBJ1-1): ETGVTQSPTHLIKTRGQQVTLRCSSQSGHNTVSWYQQALGQGPQFIFQYYREEENGRGNFPPRFSGLQFPNYSSELNVNALELDDSALYLCASSNTEYLTEAFFGQGTRLTVV.

The rearrangement links TRBV27 to TRBJ1-2; 9 nucleotides align to TRBD1. V gave up 0 bases and J gave up 7 bases; unmatched junction bases: 6. The CDR3 covers 15 residues. In germline, CDR1 is MNHEY, CDR2 SMNVEV (reference sequence). The CDR3 coding sequence is TGTGCCAGCAGTTTATCCCTACAGGGGGCAACTGGCTACACCTTC. It specifies CASSLSLQGATGYTF.

The rearrangement uses TRBV7-2 and TRBJ2-7, with 9 bases aligning to TRBD2. The J segment lost 7 bases and the V segment lost 0 bases, leaving 10 bases of the junction unmatched. The CDR3 loop spans 16 amino acids. CDR1 is SGHTA, CDR2 FQGNSA, per germline. The CDR3 nucleotides read TGTGCCAGCAGCTTAGCGGGGGGCGGGGGGGCGAAAGAGCAGTACTTC. As protein: CASSLAGGGGAKEQYF.

The CDR3, as DNA: TGTGCCAGCAGCGCGGGACAGGGGGTTGTTTCCTACGAGCAGTACTTC. It yields the protein CASSAGQGVVSYEQYF. The chain joins TRBV9 to TRBJ2-7, with 11 bases aligning to TRBD1. The CDR3 consists of 16 residues. Germline V CDR1 and CDR2: SGDLS, YYNGEE. Unmatched junction bases numbered 6, after V lost 3 bases and J lost 1 base.

This chain joins TRBV14 and TRBJ2-5; tentative D call: TRBD2 (5 bases). The CDR3 consists of 14 residues. The V and J ends lost 6 bases and 5 bases respectively, with 16 bases between them. Germline V CDR1 and CDR2: SGHDN, FVKESK. CDR3 loop: CASRRTGSGETQYF. DNA for the CDR3: TGTGCCAGCAGGCGAACCGGGTCGGGGGAGACCCAGTACTTC.

This sequence joins TRBV2 and TRBJ2-3; the match to TRBD1 covers 8 bases. Germline V gene sequence: CDR1 SNHLY, CDR2 FYNNEI. V gave up 4 bases and J gave up 1 base; unmatched junction bases: 4. The CDR3 spans 15 residues. As DNA, the CDR3 is TGTGCCAGCAGTGGACTGACAGGGGGCACAGATACGCAGTATTTT. This sequence encodes CASSGLTGGTDTQYF.

The J gene is TRBJ2-7, the V gene TRBV3-1 (or the pseudogene TRBV3-2), with D hard to call. V was trimmed by 8 bases and J by 5 bases, leaving 25 bases between them. CDR1 is LGHDT and CDR2 is YNNKEL in the germline V gene (reference sequence). This CDR3 has 16 amino acids. The CDR3 spells CASGRNSPFGANEQYF. CDR3 DNA: TGTGCCAGCGGCCGAAACTCTCCGTTTGGAGCCAACGAGCAGTACTTC.

The V and J genes are TRBV18 and TRBJ2-1; D may be TRBD1 (5 bases). Germline-derived CDR1 and CDR2 are KGHSH and LQKENI. Trimming pared 6 bases from V and 0 bases from J, leaving 9 bases between. The CDR3 loop spans 14 amino acids. CDR3: CASSMDISYNEQFF. The CDR3 nucleotides are TGTGCCAGCTCCATGGACATCTCCTACAATGAGCAGTTCTTC.

The chain is built from TRBV7-2 and TRBJ2-1; D may be TRBD2 (7 bases). Trimming pared 1 base from V and 2 bases from J, leaving 12 bases between. Germline CDR1 reads SGHTA; CDR2 reads FQGNSA. CDR3 length: 16 residues. As DNA, the CDR3 is TGTGCCAGCAGCTTAGGGCGGGGGCGCACCTACAATGAGCAGTTCTTC. Translation: CASSLGRGRTYNEQFF.

The gene calls are TRBV7-2 and TRBJ2-3, with a possible D match to TRBD2 (6 bases). CDR3 length: 16 amino acids. Germline values: CDR1 SGHTA, CDR2 FQGNSA. Trimming pared 1 base from V and 0 bases from J, leaving 11 bases between. The CDR3 sequence: CASSLGGLHSTDTQYF. The CDR3 bases are TGTGCCAGCAGCTTAGGGGGACTTCATAGCACAGATACGCAGTATTTT.

The J gene is TRBJ2-1, the V gene TRBV29-1; TRBD1 matches at 7 bases. Losses at the gene ends were 4 bases for V and 7 bases for J; bases not matched to a gene: 4. From germline, CDR1 is SQVTM and CDR2 ANQGSEA. This CDR3 is 12 amino acids long. The CDR3 is CSVGRRGNEQFF. The CDR3 DNA follows: TGCAGCGTTGGGCGCAGGGGGAATGAGCAGTTCTTC.

Concerning this clone itself: One end of the junction is discordant with germline, which a read error may explain. V and J are TRBV7-2 and TRBJ1-6; D remains ambiguous. CDR1 is SGHTA, CDR2 FQGNSA, per germline. The CDR3 sequence is 15 residues long. The CDR3 DNA is TGTGCCAGCAGCCCACCGGGGAGGTATAGTTCACCCCTCCACTTT. It yields the protein CASSPPGRYSSPLHF.

V and J are TRBV19 and TRBJ2-1, with 7 bases identical to TRBD2. With V trimmed by 7 bases and J by 4 bases, 7 bases remained unmatched. Per the germline V gene, CDR1 is LNHDA and CDR2 is SQIVND (reference sequence). This CDR3 spans 14 amino acids. CDR3 nucleotide sequence: TGTGCCAGTACGGCAGGGAGGGTATACAATGAGCAGTTCTTC. It codes for CASTAGRVYNEQFF. The full variable domain, rest sourced from reference TRBV19 and TRBJ2-1, is DGGITQSPKYLFRKEGQNVTLSCEQNLNHDAMYWYRQDPGQGLRLIYYSQIVNDFQKGDIAEGYSVSREKKESFPLTVTSAQKNPTAFYLCASTAGRVYNEQFFGPGTRLTVL.

CDR3 DNA: TGTGCCAGCAGCTTGCCAGGGGGCAAAGTCAATGAGCAGTTCTTC. It encodes CASSLPGGKVNEQFF. This chain uses TRBV5-6 with TRBJ2-1; 8 nucleotides agree with TRBD1. Per the germline V gene, CDR1 is SGHDT and CDR2 is YYEEEE. Unmatched junction bases numbered 6, after V lost 1 base and J lost 6 bases. The CDR3 length is 15 residues.

CDR3: CASTRDTNTEAFF. In DNA form, the CDR3 reads TGCGCCAGCACCCGGGACACGAACACTGAAGCTTTCTTT. The V and J genes are TRBV5-1 and TRBJ1-1, with TRBD1 as a possible D gene (6 bases). CDR3 size: 13 residues. Germline V gene lookup returns CDR1 SGHRS and CDR2 YFSETQ. V was shortened by 6 bases and J by 1 base, with 10 bases between the two germline ends.

V is TRBV7-9 and J is TRBJ2-3; 11 bases match TRBD2. Per germline, CDR1 SEHNR and CDR2 FQNEAQ (reference sequence). V gave up 1 base and J gave up 4 bases; unmatched junction bases: 4. CDR3 length equals 16 residues. CDR3 sequence: CASSLGLAGRADTQYF. The CDR3, as DNA: TGTGCCAGCAGCTTAGGACTAGCGGGGAGGGCAGATACGCAGTATTTT.

The J gene is TRBJ2-5, the V gene TRBV14; 7 bases line up with TRBD1. Trimming at V came to 5 bases and at J to 3 bases, leaving 9 bases not matched to a gene. Germline V lookup: CDR1 SGHDN, CDR2 FVKESK. CDR3 length: 15 amino acids. CDR3 in amino acids: CASSDNRDRKETQYF. The CDR3 coding sequence is TGTGCCAGCAGCGACAACCGGGACAGAAAAGAGACCCAGTACTTC. Looking up the rest from reference TRBV14 and TRBJ2-5 gives the full variable domain: EAGVTQFPSHSVIEKGQTVTLRCDPISGHDNLYWYRRVMGKEIKFLLHFVKESKQDESGMPNNRFLAERTGGTYSTLKVQPAELEDSGVYFCASSDNRDRKETQYFGPGTRLLVL.

The chain links TRBV3-1 (or the pseudogene TRBV3-2) to TRBJ1-5; perhaps TRBD1 as D (6 bases). The germline V and J ends were trimmed by 3 bases and 7 bases, with 10 bases remaining between them. The CDR3 spans 13 residues. Germline V lookup: CDR1 LGHDT, CDR2 YNNKEL (reference sequence). CDR3 sequence: CASSHAQGQPQHF. For the CDR3, the DNA is TGTGCCAGCAGCCATGCACAGGGCCAGCCCCAGCATTTT.

This chain connects TRBV19 to TRBJ1-5; tentatively, D is TRBD1 (5 bases). The germline V gene has CDR1 LNHDA and CDR2 SQIVND (reference sequence). Between the trimmed V and J ends, which lost 2 bases and 6 bases, there was a span of 14 bases. The CDR3 totals 15 residues. The CDR3: CASSISAVGVQPQHF. In nucleotides, the CDR3 is TGTGCCAGTAGTATATCGGCCGTAGGGGTTCAGCCCCAGCATTTT.

V and J are TRBV7-2 and TRBJ2-7; D is unresolved. This CDR3 contains 14 residues. The V gene lost 1 base and the J gene lost 2 bases, with 9 bases spanning the gap. Germline V gene lookup returns CDR1 SGHTA and CDR2 FQGNSA. This chain's CDR3 is CASSLDRTTYEQYF. CDR3 sequence (DNA): TGTGCCAGCAGCTTAGACAGAACCACCTACGAGCAGTACTTC.

The rearrangement uses TRBV5-1 and TRBJ1-5; D gene ambiguous. The V end lost 5 bases, the J end lost 5 bases, and 11 bases lay between the germline ends. This CDR3 comprises 13 residues. The germline V gene encodes CDR1 SGHRS and CDR2 YFSETQ. The CDR3 region is CASRRGYDQPQHF. The DNA for the CDR3 is TGCGCCAGCAGGAGAGGGTATGATCAGCCCCAGCATTTT.

V and J are TRBV11-3 and TRBJ1-5; D is undetermined. Germline V gene data show CDR1 as SGHNT and CDR2 as YENEEA. The CDR3 has 13 residues. The V end was cut by 10 bases, the J end by 0 bases, with 10 bases between. The DNA for the CDR3 is TGTGCCACCGCGGGTCGTAGCAATCAGCCCCAGCATTTT. This sequence encodes CATAGRSNQPQHF.